This TCR beta chain was recovered during a study of T cell repertoires in cytomegalovirus infection. Of note for this clonotype: Its antigen is as yet unknown.

CDR3 length equals 15 residues. After removal of 6 bases from V and 8 bases from J, the junction contained 5 bases not matched to a gene. TCRdb analysed the reads with MiXCR anew, one entry per CDR3 protein. Found here are 450,000 to 550,000 distinct CDR3 sequences, approximately 15% of them singletons; the top ten hold approximately 24%. Points from the study as a whole: Cumulated frequencies of public TCR beta families served to identify carriers of CMV plus the relevant HLA.

The material sequenced was CD8+ T cells from PBMCs. The clonotype comes from a human donor in good health (CMV status not recorded). Some clones in this sample may be carry-over from other donors' samples. The chain has TRBV12-3 or TRBV12-4 and TRBJ2-1, with 15 bases aligning to TRBD2. The CDR3 is CASSWTSGGGYEQFF. The DNA of the CDR3 is TGTGCCAGCAGCTGGACTAGCGGGGGGGGATATGAGCAGTTCTTC.